This T cell receptor (beta chain) was identified in a study of CD8+ T cells in alopecia areata. Looking at the study overall: Tofacitinib ran 6 to 18 months, followed by 6 months off drug.

The germline V gene encodes CDR1 SGHDT and CDR2 YYEEEE. V dropped 6 bases and J dropped 4 bases, with 19 bases sitting between them. There are 15 residues in the CDR3. Sequencing templates came from extracted RNA that was reverse transcribed into cDNA. Measured with immunoSEQ multiplex PCR; TCRdb has only the in-frame clones, and not every one. This table has fewer than 250,000 clones, 43% appearing once. The sample's treatment: oral pan-JAK inhibitor, 5-10 mg twice daily. General study points: Lesional scalp, especially alopecia totalis/universalis, showed higher clonality than normal scalp.

There are many counts of this clone. The antigen remains unidentified. The source material was CD4+ T cells sorted from blood, sampled around week 36, from a patient treated with tofacitinib. The clonotype was recovered from a human donor with alopecia areata. The rearrangement uses TRBV5-6 and TRBJ1-2, with D maybe TRBD1 (6 bases). The CDR3 coding sequence is TGTGCCAGCACCCTGGGGGCCAGGAGTAGCTATGGCTACACCTTC. This encodes CASTLGARSSYGYTF.